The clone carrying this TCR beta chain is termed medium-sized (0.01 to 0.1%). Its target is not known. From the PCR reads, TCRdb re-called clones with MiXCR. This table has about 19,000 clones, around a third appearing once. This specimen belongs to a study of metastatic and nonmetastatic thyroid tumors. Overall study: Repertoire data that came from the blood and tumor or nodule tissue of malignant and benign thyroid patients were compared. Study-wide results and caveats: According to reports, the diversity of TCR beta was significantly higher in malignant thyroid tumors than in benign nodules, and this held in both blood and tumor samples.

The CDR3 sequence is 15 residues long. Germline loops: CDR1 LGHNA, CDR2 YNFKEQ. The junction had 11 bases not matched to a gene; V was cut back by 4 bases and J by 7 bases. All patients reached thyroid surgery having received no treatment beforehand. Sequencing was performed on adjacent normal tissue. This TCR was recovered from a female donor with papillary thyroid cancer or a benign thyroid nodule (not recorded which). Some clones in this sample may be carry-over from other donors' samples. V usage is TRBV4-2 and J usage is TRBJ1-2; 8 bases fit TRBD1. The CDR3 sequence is CASSRLGQGEGGYTF. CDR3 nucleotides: TGTGCCAGCAGCCGGTTAGGACAGGGCGAGGGTGGCTACACCTTC.